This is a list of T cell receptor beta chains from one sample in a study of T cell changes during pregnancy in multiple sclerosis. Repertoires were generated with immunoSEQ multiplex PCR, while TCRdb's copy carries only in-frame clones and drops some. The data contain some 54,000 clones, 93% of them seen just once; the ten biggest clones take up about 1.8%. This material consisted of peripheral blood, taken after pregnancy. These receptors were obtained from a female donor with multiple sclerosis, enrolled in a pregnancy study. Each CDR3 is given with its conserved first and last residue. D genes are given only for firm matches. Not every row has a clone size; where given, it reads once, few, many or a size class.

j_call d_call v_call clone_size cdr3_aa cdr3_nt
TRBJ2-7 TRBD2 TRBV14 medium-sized CASSLTSGRGYEQYF TGTGCCAGCAGTCTAACTAGCGGGAGAGGTTACGAGCAGTACTTC
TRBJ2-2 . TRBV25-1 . CASSEVRENTGELFF TGTGCCAGTAGCGAGGTCCGAGAGAACACCGGGGAGCTGTTTTTT
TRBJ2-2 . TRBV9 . CASSSADRNTGELFF TGTGCCAGCAGCTCCGCTGACAGGAACACCGGGGAGCTGTTTTTT
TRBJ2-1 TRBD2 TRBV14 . CASSPRLAGAHNEQFF TGTGCCAGCAGCCCTAGACTAGCGGGAGCCCACAATGAGCAGTTCTTC
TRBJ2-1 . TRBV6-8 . CASSPVENEQFF TGTGCCAGCAGTCCGGTAGAGAATGAGCAGTTCTTC
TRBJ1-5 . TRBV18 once CASSPQPSNQPQHF TGTGCCAGCTCACCACAGCCGAGCAATCAGCCCCAGCATTTT
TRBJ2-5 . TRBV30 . CAWSPGGETQYF TGTGCCTGGAGCCCCGGGGGAGAGACCCAGTACTTC
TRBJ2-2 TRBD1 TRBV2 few CASSETGGNTGELFF TGTGCCAGCAGTGAGACAGGGGGCAACACCGGGGAGCTGTTTTTT
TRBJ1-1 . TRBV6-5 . CASSYGGRGTEAFF TGTGCCAGCAGTTACGGTGGACGGGGCACTGAAGCTTTCTTT
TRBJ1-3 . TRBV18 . CASSPQASSGNTIYF TGTGCCAGCTCACCACAAGCTTCCTCTGGAAACACCATATATTTT
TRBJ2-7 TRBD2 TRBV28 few CASATPTSAVSEQYF TGTGCCAGCGCTACCCCGACTAGCGCCGTATCTGAGCAGTACTTC
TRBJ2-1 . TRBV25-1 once CASSGDFSNEQFF TGTGCCAGCAGTGGGGACTTCTCGAATGAGCAGTTCTTC
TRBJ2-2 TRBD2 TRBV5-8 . CASSLALTSGSSGELFF TGTGCCAGCAGCTTGGCCCTCACTAGCGGGAGCTCCGGGGAGCTGTTTTTT
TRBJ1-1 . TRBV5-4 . CASSLGTGNTEAFF TGTGCCAGCAGCTTGGGAACCGGGAACACTGAAGCTTTCTTT
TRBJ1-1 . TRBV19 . CASSIEGSRNTEAFF TGTGCCAGTAGTATAGAGGGCAGCCGGAACACTGAAGCTTTCTTT
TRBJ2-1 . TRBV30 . CAWSAWDTGRNEQFF TGTGCCTGGAGTGCCTGGGACACAGGGCGGAATGAGCAGTTCTTC
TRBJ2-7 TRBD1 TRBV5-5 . CASSDKTGGAYEQYF TGTGCCAGCAGCGACAAGACAGGGGGCGCGTACGAGCAGTACTTC
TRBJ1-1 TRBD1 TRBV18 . CASSRGTGAIEAFF TGTGCCAGCTCCCGCGGGACAGGAGCCATTGAAGCTTTCTTT
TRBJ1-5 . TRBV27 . CASSSESRGGNQPQHF TGTGCCAGCAGTTCCGAAAGCAGGGGAGGCAATCAGCCCCAGCATTTT
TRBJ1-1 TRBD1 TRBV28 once CASSSPVQGAGTEAFF TGTGCCAGCAGTTCCCCAGTTCAGGGGGCGGGCACTGAAGCTTTCTTT
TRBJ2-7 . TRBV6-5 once CASSYSRNYEQYF TGTGCCAGCAGTTACTCGAGGAACTACGAGCAGTACTTC
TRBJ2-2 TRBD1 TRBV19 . CASRTQGAGGELFF TGTGCCAGTAGGACACAGGGGGCTGGCGGGGAGCTGTTTTTT
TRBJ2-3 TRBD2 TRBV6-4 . CASSDKAGDGTDTQYF TGTGCCAGCAGTGATAAAGCGGGAGACGGCACAGATACGCAGTATTTT
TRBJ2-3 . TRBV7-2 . CASSKASYGTDTQYF TGTGCCAGCAGCAAAGCTAGCTATGGCACAGATACGCAGTATTTT
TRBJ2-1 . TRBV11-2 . CASSSARADEQFF TGTGCCAGCAGCTCAGCCAGGGCTGATGAGCAGTTCTTC
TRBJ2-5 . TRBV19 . CATWGVGETQYF TGTGCCACCTGGGGAGTAGGAGAGACCCAGTACTTC
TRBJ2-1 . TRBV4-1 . CASSQIYEEQFF TGCGCCAGCAGCCAAATATACGAGGAGCAGTTCTTC